This TCR beta chain stems from a study of blood T cell repertoires in COVID-19. The junction had 5 bases not matched to a gene; V was cut back by 0 bases and J by 1 base. This CDR3 is built from 16 residues. In germline, CDR1 is SGHRS, CDR2 YFSETQ. Assignment of participants to cohorts was predicated upon participant-reported clinical history. Data came from immunoSEQ multiplex PCR; TCRdb stores just in-frame clones and leaves some out. The data show roughly 340,000 clones, over 75% seen once. The source is a man aged 35-49 years in a cohort exposed to, infected with or recovered from COVID-19 (not recorded which). The chain joins TRBV5-1 to TRBJ2-5; 8 bases are a match to TRBD2. The sample consisted of PBMCs or T cells enriched from blood (not recorded which). CDR3 sequence reads: CASSLEFAGGQETQYF. The CDR3 nucleotides read TGCGCCAGCAGCTTGGAATTTGCGGGAGGCCAAGAGACCCAGTACTTC. Using reference TRBV5-1 and TRBJ2-5 for the parts outside the CDR3, the full variable domain is KAGVTQTPRYLIKTRGQQVTLSCSPISGHRSVSWYQQTPGQGLQFLFEYFSETQRNKGNFPGRFSGRQFSNSRSEMNVSTLELGDSALYLCASSLEFAGGQETQYFGPGTRLLVL.